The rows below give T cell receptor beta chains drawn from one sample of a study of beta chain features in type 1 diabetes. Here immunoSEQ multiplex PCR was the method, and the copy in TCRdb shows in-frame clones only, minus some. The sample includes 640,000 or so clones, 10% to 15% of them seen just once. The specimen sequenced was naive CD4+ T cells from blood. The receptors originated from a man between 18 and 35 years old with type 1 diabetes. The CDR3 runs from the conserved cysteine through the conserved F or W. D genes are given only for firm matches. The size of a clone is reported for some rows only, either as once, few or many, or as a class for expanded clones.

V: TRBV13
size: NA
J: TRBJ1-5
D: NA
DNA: TGTGCCAGCAGCTTAGGTCCCGGGGTAAGCAATCAGCCCCAGCATTTT
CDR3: CASSLGPGVSNQPQHF

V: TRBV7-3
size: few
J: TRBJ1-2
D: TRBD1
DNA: TGTGCCAGCAGCCCGACACTCGGGACAGGGGCTAGCTACACCTTC
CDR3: CASSPTLGTGASYTF

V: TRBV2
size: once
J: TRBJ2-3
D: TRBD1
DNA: TGTGCCAGCAGTGACAGGGGGCGAAACACAGATACGCAGTATTTT
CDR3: CASSDRGRNTDTQYF

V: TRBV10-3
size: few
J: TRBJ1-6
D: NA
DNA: TGTGCCATCAGCGAGCAGGGGTTGGAATCACCCCTCCACTTT
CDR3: CAISEQGLESPLHF

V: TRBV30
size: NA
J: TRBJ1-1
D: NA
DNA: TGTGCCTGGAGTCAGTTGAGGGGTCCCGCTGAAGCTTTCTTT
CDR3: CAWSQLRGPAEAFF

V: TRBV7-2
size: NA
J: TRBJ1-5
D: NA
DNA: TGTGCCAGCAGCTTAGCAGGTTATAGCAATCAGCCCCAGCATTTT
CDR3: CASSLAGYSNQPQHF

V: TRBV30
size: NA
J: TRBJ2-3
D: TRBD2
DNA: TGTGCCTGGAGTGTACACCAGCGGGGGAGATCAGATACGCAGTATTTT
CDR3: CAWSVHQRGRSDTQYF

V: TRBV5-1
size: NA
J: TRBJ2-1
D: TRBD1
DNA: TGCGCCAGCAGCTCCCGCCCCGACAGGGGGAATGAGCAGTTCTTC
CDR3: CASSSRPDRGNEQFF

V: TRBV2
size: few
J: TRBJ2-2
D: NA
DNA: TGTGCCAGCCGCTGGGACGGGAACACCGGGGAGCTGTTTTTT
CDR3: CASRWDGNTGELFF

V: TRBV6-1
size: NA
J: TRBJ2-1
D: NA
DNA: TGTGCCAGCAGTGAATATCAGGGGCCCTACTACAATGAGCAGTTCTTC
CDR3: CASSEYQGPYYNEQFF

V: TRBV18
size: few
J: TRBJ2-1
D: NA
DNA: TGTGCCAGCTCACCTTACCAGGTTCCGGGTGAGCAGTTCTTC
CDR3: CASSPYQVPGEQFF

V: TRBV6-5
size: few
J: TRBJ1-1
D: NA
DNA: TGTGCCAGCAGTAACTATCGGGACACTGAAGCTTTCTTT
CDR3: CASSNYRDTEAFF

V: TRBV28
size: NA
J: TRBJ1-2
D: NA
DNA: TGTGCCGCGGGGCATTACACCTTC
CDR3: CAAGHYTF

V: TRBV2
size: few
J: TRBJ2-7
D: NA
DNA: TGTGCCAGCGGTCTCTACGAGCAGTACTTC
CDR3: CASGLYEQYF

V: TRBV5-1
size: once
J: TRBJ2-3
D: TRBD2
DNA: TGCGCCAGCAGCTGGAGCCTAGCGGGGAGCACAGATACGCAGTATTTT
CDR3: CASSWSLAGSTDTQYF

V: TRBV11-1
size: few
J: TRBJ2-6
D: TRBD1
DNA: TGTGCCAGCAGCTCTAGGACAGGTCAAGCTGGGGCCAACGTCCTGACTTTC
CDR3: CASSSRTGQAGANVLTF

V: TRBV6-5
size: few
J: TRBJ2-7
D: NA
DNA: TGTGCCAGCAGTTACTCCACAGCGGAATACGAGCAGTACTTC
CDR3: CASSYSTAEYEQYF

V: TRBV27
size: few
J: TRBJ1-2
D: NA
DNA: TGTGCCAGCAGTTTCGGACCCAACTATGGCTACACCTTC
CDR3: CASSFGPNYGYTF

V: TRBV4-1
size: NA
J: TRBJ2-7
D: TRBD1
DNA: TGCGCCAGCAGCCAAGATTGGGACAGGTACGAGCAGTACTTC
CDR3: CASSQDWDRYEQYF

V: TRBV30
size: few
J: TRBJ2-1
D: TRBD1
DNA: TGTGCCTGGATCGGACAGGCGTGGGATGAGCAGTTCTTC
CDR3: CAWIGQAWDEQFF

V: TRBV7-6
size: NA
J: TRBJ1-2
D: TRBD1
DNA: TGTGCCAGCAGCTCAGGACAGGGGGCCTATGGCTACACCTTC
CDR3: CASSSGQGAYGYTF

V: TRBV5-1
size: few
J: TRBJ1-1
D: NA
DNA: TGCGCCAGCAGCCCTGGACAGCCAAACACTGAAGCTTTCTTT
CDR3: CASSPGQPNTEAFF

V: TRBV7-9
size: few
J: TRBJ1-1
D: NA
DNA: TGTGCCAGCAGCCCAGTCAGAGGGAGTGGTGAAGCTTTCTTT
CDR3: CASSPVRGSGEAFF

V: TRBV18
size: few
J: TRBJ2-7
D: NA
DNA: TGTGCCAGCTCACCGCCCAGGGAATACGAGCAGTACTTC
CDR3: CASSPPREYEQYF

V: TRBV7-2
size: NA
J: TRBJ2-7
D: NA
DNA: TGTGCCAGCAGCTCAAGTTACTCCTACGAGCAGTACTTC
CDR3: CASSSSYSYEQYF

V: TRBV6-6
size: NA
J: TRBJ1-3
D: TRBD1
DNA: TGTGCCAGCAGTAGGGAGGGGGCCGGCGGAAACACCATATATTTT
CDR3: CASSREGAGGNTIYF

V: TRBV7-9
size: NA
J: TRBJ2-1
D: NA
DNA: TGTGCCAGCAGCCTGGGACTTTACAATGAGCAGTTCTTC
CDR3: CASSLGLYNEQFF

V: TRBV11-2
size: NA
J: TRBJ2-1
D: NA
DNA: TGTGCCAGCAGCTTAGCGATGCAGGACAATGAGCAGTTCTTC
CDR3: CASSLAMQDNEQFF

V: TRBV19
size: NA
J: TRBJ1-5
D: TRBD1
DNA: TGTGCCAGTAGTCATGGACAGGGCGGAAGCAATCAGCCCCAGCATTTT
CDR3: CASSHGQGGSNQPQHF

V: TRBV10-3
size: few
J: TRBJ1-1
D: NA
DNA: TGTGCCATCAGTGACGCGAGTTCGAACACTGAAGCTTTCTTT
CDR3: CAISDASSNTEAFF

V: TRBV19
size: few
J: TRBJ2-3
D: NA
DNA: TGTGCCAGTACCCCTGGCGGGGCCGGCACAGATACGCAGTATTTT
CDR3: CASTPGGAGTDTQYF

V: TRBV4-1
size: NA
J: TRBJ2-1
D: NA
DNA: TGCGCCAGCAGCCAAGAGGGGCGGGCGGGCAATGAGCAGTTCTTC
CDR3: CASSQEGRAGNEQFF

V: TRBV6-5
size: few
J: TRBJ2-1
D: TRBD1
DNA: TGTGCCAGCAGTGGAACAGGGGGCCACAATGAGCAGTTCTTC
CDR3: CASSGTGGHNEQFF

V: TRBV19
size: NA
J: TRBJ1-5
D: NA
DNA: TGTGCCAGTAGTCACAGGGAAGGTAATCAGCCCCAGCATTTT
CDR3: CASSHREGNQPQHF

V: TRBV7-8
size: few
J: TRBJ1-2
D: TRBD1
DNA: TGTGCCAGCAGCCTAAGGACAGGAACAAACTATGGCTACACCTTC
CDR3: CASSLRTGTNYGYTF

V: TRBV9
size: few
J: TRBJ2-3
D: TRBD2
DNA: TGTGCCAGCAGCGTAGAGGCTAGCGGGAACACAGATACGCAGTATTTT
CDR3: CASSVEASGNTDTQYF

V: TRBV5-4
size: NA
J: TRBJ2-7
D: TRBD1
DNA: TGTGCCAGCAGCTTGCGGACAGGGGCCTACGAGCAGTACTTC
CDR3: CASSLRTGAYEQYF

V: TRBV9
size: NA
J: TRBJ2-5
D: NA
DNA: TGTGCCAGCAGCGTCGGGTGGACGGCTAGCGAGTACCAAGAGACCCAGTACTTC
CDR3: CASSVGWTASEYQETQYF

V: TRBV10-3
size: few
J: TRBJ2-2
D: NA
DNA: TGTGCCATCAGGGAACTGGGGAACACCGGGGAGCTGTTTTTT
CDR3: CAIRELGNTGELFF

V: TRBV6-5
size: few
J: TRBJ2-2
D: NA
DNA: TGTGCCACCCTACAGGACACCGGGGAGCTGTTTTTT
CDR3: CATLQDTGELFF

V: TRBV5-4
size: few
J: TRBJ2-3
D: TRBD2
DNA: TGTGCCAGCAGCCGGACTAGCGGGATCACAGATACGCAGTATTTT
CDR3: CASSRTSGITDTQYF

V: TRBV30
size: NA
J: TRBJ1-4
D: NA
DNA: TGTGCCTGGGGGGAAGGTCCTAATGAAAAACTGTTTTTT
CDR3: CAWGEGPNEKLFF

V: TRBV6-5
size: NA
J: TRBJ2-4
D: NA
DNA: TGTGCCAGCAGTGCCCAGGGTACCAAAAACATTCAGTACTTC
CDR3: CASSAQGTKNIQYF

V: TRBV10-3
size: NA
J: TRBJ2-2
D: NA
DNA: TGTGCCATCAGTGAGTTGGGCCTAAACACCGGGGAGCTGTTTTTT
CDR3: CAISELGLNTGELFF

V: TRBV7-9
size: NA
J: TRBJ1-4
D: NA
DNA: TGTGCCAGCAGCTTTCAGGGTGCGAATGAAAAACTGTTTTTT
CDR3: CASSFQGANEKLFF

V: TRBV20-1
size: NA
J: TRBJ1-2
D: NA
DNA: TGCAGTGCACACTCGGAGAGGGGCTACACCTTC
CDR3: CSAHSERGYTF

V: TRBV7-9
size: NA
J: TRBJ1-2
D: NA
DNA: TGTGCCAGCAGCTTTGAGGCGCAATCTAACTATGGCTACACCTTC
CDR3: CASSFEAQSNYGYTF

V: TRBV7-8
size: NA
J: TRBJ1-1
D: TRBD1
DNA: TGTGCCAGCAGCACTGACAGGGCGTCTGAAGCTTTCTTT
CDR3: CASSTDRASEAFF

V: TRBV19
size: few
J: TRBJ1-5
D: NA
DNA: TGTGCCAGTAGTATAGACCGCGCTAGCAATCAGCCCCAGCATTTT
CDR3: CASSIDRASNQPQHF